The 8 T cell receptor beta chains listed next were all sequenced from one sample in a study of blood T cell repertoires in COVID-19. Profiling relied on immunoSEQ multiplex PCR, and the TCRdb table lists in-frame clones only, not all of them. The sample contains about 250,000 clones, 80% to 90% of which appear only once. Sequenced input: peripheral blood. These receptors originate from a man older than 75 with acute or convalescent COVID-19.

V and J are TRBV7-2 and TRBJ2-2, with D perhaps matching TRBD1 (6 bases). The CDR3 consists of 14 residues. CDR1 and CDR2 (germline): SGHTA, FQGNSA. V gave up 5 bases and J gave up 5 bases, with 12 bases separating them. CDR3 in DNA: TGTGCCAGCAGCCCACAGGGTTTTACCGGGGAGCTGTTTTTT. This codes for CASSPQGFTGELFF.

J is TRBJ1-5 and V is TRBV7-2; weak D call: TRBD1 (6 bases). This CDR3 has 13 amino acids. The V end lost 5 bases, the J end lost 7 bases, and 12 bases lay between the germline ends. Germline loops: CDR1 SGHTA, CDR2 FQGNSA. In nucleotides, the CDR3 is TGTGCCAGCAGCCAACAGGGAAACCAGCCCCAGCATTTT. Translating it yields CASSQQGNQPQHF.

This chain connects TRBV19 to TRBJ2-3; TRBD1 matches at 7 bases. With V trimmed by 4 bases and J by 2 bases, 6 bases remained unmatched. Per the germline V gene, CDR1 is LNHDA and CDR2 is SQIVND (reference sequence). The CDR3 length is 15 residues. The CDR3 spells CASSTATGPTDTQYF. The DNA of the CDR3 is TGTGCCAGTAGTACAGCGACAGGGCCCACAGATACGCAGTATTTT.

The chain is built from TRBV19 and TRBJ2-3, with D perhaps matching TRBD1 (5 bases). This CDR3 has 16 residues. CDR1 and CDR2 (germline): LNHDA, SQIVND (reference sequence). The V gene lost 5 bases and the J gene lost 0 bases, with 15 bases spanning the gap. CDR3 sequence (DNA): TGTGCCAGTAGTCGCGTCAGGGTATCCAGCACAGATACGCAGTATTTT. This codes for CASSRVRVSSTDTQYF.

The chain employs TRBV5-8 and TRBJ1-2; the D gene is possibly TRBD1 (5 bases). The CDR3 totals 14 residues. V shed 3 bases and J shed 3 bases, with 12 bases lying between them. Germline loops: CDR1 SGHTS, CDR2 YDEGEE. CDR3 residues: CASSSQGEDYGYTF. The DNA for the CDR3 is TGTGCCAGCAGCTCCCAGGGTGAGGACTATGGCTACACCTTC.

Written as DNA, the CDR3 is TGTGCCAGCACCTTACTCGGACTAGCGGGATCAGATACGCAGTATTTT. Protein product: CASTLLGLAGSDTQYF. The genes are TRBV27 and TRBJ2-3, with 12 bases matching TRBD2. The germline CDR1 and CDR2 sequences are MNHEY and SMNVEV (reference sequence). This CDR3 is 16 amino acids long. With V trimmed by 7 bases and J by 4 bases, 9 bases remained unmatched.

This sequence joins TRBV13 and TRBJ2-7, with no clear D. Per the germline V gene, CDR1 is PRHDT and CDR2 is FYEKMQ (reference sequence). The CDR3 consists of 12 residues. Trimming shortened V by 4 bases and J by 5 bases, and 9 bases separated the two germline ends. CDR3 DNA: TGTGCCAGCAGCTCCGTAGAAAACGAGCAGTACTTC. It encodes CASSSVENEQYF.

The chain carries TRBV5-1 and TRBJ1-3, with D possibly being TRBD1 (6 bases). The CDR3 is made up of 16 amino acids. V lost 4 bases to trimming and J lost 0 bases, with 14 bases between them. Germline values: CDR1 SGHRS, CDR2 YFSETQ. CDR3 DNA sequence: TGCGCCAGCAGCCTCTACACAGGGACCTCTGGAAACACCATATATTTT. It is translated as CASSLYTGTSGNTIYF.